Shown below are 21 T cell receptor beta chains from a single sample sequenced in a study of lymphopenia after photon versus proton radiotherapy. Method: immunoSEQ multiplex PCR; TCRdb's copy keeps in-frame clones and lacks some. The sample contains over 35,000 clones, approximately 83% of which appear only once. Sequences were derived from peripheral blood, sampled from a patient treated with proton-based radiotherapy. The receptors were sampled from a woman in her sixties or seventies with pancreatic cancer.

Remarks on this clone: The junction differs from germline at one of its ends, possibly a read error. The V call is TRBV7-7, the J call TRBJ2-2, with no clear D. The CDR3 covers 15 residues. The V gene's germline CDR1 is SSHAT and CDR2 FNYEAQ (reference sequence). The CDR3 nucleotides are TGTGCTAGCAGCTTAGATCGGGTTCCACCCGGGGAGCTGTTTTTT. As protein: CASSLDRVPPGELFF.

A single count supports this clone. V usage is TRBV25-1 and J usage is TRBJ1-5, with no clear D. The CDR3 contains 15 residues. Deletions cut 8 bases from V and 0 bases from J, with 14 bases between. Looked up from germline, CDR1 is MGHDK and CDR2 is SYGVNS. The CDR3 protein is CASPPGIHSNQPQHF. In nucleotides, the CDR3 is TGTGCCAGCCCACCCGGGATACATAGCAATCAGCCCCAGCATTTT.

This chain joins TRBV5-4 and TRBJ2-6; D is undetermined. The CDR3 covers 17 residues. Germline-derived CDR1 and CDR2 are SGHNT and YYREEE (reference sequence). Between the trimmed V and J ends, which lost 7 bases and 16 bases, there was a span of 33 bases. CDR3 DNA: TGTGCCAGCCAGATAGGCGACCAGACAAAGTCGGGCCAACGTCTGACTTTC. Its translation is CASQIGDQTKSGQRLTF.

The chain carries TRBV6-4 and TRBJ2-1, with D possibly being TRBD1 or TRBD2 (5 bases each). This CDR3 spans 13 amino acids. V was shortened by 3 bases and J by 2 bases, with 5 bases between the two germline ends. Germline loops: CDR1 MRHNA, CDR2 SNTAGT. This CDR3 is CASSEGAYNEQFF. Written as DNA, the CDR3 is TGTGCCAGCAGTGAGGGGGCCTACAATGAGCAGTTCTTC.

The chain uses TRBV6-5 and TRBJ2-3; 9 bases are a match to TRBD1. CDR1 is MNHEY, CDR2 SVGAGI, per germline. The CDR3 extends over 15 amino acids. J gave up 4 bases and V 5 bases, and 7 bases lay outside the gene matches. This CDR3 is CASSRTGTGSDTQYF. The CDR3 DNA reads as TGTGCCAGCAGTCGGACCGGGACAGGGTCAGATACGCAGTATTTT.

The chain couples TRBV4-3 to TRBJ1-1; D may be TRBD1 (5 bases). The V gene's germline CDR1 is LGHNA and CDR2 YSLEER. This CDR3 is built from 13 residues. The germline V and J ends were trimmed by 7 bases and 1 base, with 10 bases remaining between them. CDR3 DNA sequence: TGCGCCAGCAATATGGGACCGAACACTGAAGCTTTCTTT. Protein sequence: CASNMGPNTEAFF.

The chain recombines TRBV6-1 with TRBJ2-3; 7 nucleotides match TRBD2. The CDR3 has 15 residues. Germline V lookup: CDR1 MNHNS, CDR2 SASEGT. Trimming removed 0 bases from V and 1 base from J; junction bases left unmatched: 1. CDR3 protein: CASSEAGGGTDTQYF. In DNA, the CDR3 is TGTGCCAGCAGTGAAGCGGGGGGGGGCACAGATACGCAGTATTTT.

The CDR3 here is CASSRQGGNQPQHF. The DNA of the CDR3 is TGTGCCAGCAGTCGACAGGGGGGTAATCAGCCCCAGCATTTT. The chain recombines TRBV28 with TRBJ1-5, with 9 bases that match TRBD1. The J segment lost 4 bases and the V segment lost 5 bases, leaving 3 bases of the junction unmatched. Per the germline V gene, CDR1 is MDHEN and CDR2 is SYDVKM. This CDR3 has 14 amino acids.

This chain links TRBV5-1 with TRBJ2-1; no clear D gene. The germline gives CDR1 SGHRS, CDR2 YFSETQ. The CDR3 runs to 11 residues. V lost 1 base and J lost 7, with 3 bases in between. The CDR3 bases are TGCGCCAGCAGCTTGTATAATGAGCAGTTCTTC. Translation gives CASSLYNEQFF. Together with reference TRBV5-1 and TRBJ2-1, the CDR3 gives the full variable domain: KAGVTQTPRYLIKTRGQQVTLSCSPISGHRSVSWYQQTPGQGLQFLFEYFSETQRNKGNFPGRFSGRQFSNSRSEMNVSTLELGDSALYLCASSLYNEQFFGPGTRLTVL.

For the CDR3, the DNA is TGTGCCAGCAGCCGGGACAGGGGGAATGAGCAGTTCTTC. It yields the protein CASSRDRGNEQFF. The chain is built from TRBV16 and TRBJ2-1, with 11 bases that match TRBD1. CDR1 is KGHSY and CDR2 is FQNENV in the germline V gene. CDR3 length equals 13 residues. Trimming removed 4 bases from V and 7 bases from J; junction bases left unmatched: 0.

The gene calls are TRBV5-1 and TRBJ1-1, with no clear D. Germline values: CDR1 SGHRS, CDR2 YFSETQ. Trimming shortened V by 3 bases and J by 5 bases, and 14 bases separated the two germline ends. CDR3 length: 14 residues. DNA of the CDR3: TGCGCCAGCAGCTCCTCCGGGGAAGGGACTGAAGCTTTCTTT. Translating gives CASSSSGEGTEAFF.

The V gene is TRBV4-1, the J gene TRBJ2-5; no clear D. The ends were cut back, 1 base at V and 4 bases at J, with 16 bases in the middle. Germline V CDR1 and CDR2: MGHRA, YSYEKL. The CDR3 length is 16 residues. CDR3 loop: CASSQVNLGITETQYF. CDR3 coding DNA: TGCGCCAGCAGCCAAGTCAACCTGGGGATTACAGAGACCCAGTACTTC.

The rearrangement links TRBV19 to TRBJ2-3; D is undetermined. With 8 bases removed from V and 6 bases from J, the gap between germline ends came to 12 bases. Germline CDR1 reads LNHDA; CDR2 reads SQIVND (reference sequence). The CDR3 loop spans 12 amino acids. The CDR3, as DNA: TGTGCCAGTCGATCCCCGAGGGATACGCAGTATTTT. Translation: CASRSPRDTQYF.

This chain links TRBV4-3 with TRBJ2-5, with 14 bases aligning to TRBD2. Unmatched junction bases numbered 1, after V lost 0 bases and J lost 7 bases. Per the germline V gene, CDR1 is LGHNA and CDR2 is YSLEER. The CDR3 has 15 amino acids. The CDR3 DNA reads TGCGCCAGCAGCCAAGACGGACTAGCGGGGGGGACCCAGTACTTC. Amino acid sequence: CASSQDGLAGGTQYF.

The chain is built from TRBV11-2 and TRBJ2-3, with 8 bases identical to TRBD1. Germline values: CDR1 SGHAT, CDR2 FQNNGV. CDR3 length equals 14 residues. Trimming at V came to 5 bases and at J to 4 bases, leaving 5 bases not matched to a gene. The CDR3, as DNA: TGTGCCAGCAGCGCACTGACAGGGGCAGATACGCAGTATTTT. This gives the protein CASSALTGADTQYF.

This chain links TRBV29-1 with TRBJ2-7; 8 nucleotides line up with TRBD2. This CDR3 comprises 14 residues. Unmatched junction bases numbered 11, after V lost 6 bases and J lost 4 bases. The germline CDR1 and CDR2 sequences are SQVTM and ANQGSEA. The CDR3 region has the DNA TGCAGCGTCCGGGCCGGGACTAGTGGTTACGAGCAGTACTTC. It specifies CSVRAGTSGYEQYF.

The rearrangement links TRBV30 to TRBJ2-5; D is undetermined. The CDR3 loop spans 14 amino acids. Germline lookup yields CDR1 GTSNPN and CDR2 SVGIG (reference sequence). V was trimmed by 0 bases and J by 5 bases, leaving 13 bases between them. The CDR3 DNA reads TGTGCCTGGAGTGTAGAACTCAAGTTCGAGACCCAGTACTTC. This encodes CAWSVELKFETQYF.

This clone was detected a few times. The chain is built from TRBV27 and TRBJ1-5; D perhaps matches TRBD1 (5 bases). The germline V gene encodes CDR1 MNHEY and CDR2 SMNVEV (reference sequence). The CDR3 is 16 amino acids. Trimming took 5 bases from V and 3 from J, leaving 17 bases between them. The CDR3 DNA reads as TGTGCCAGCAGTCCCCGCGGGGGGAGAAACAATCAGCCCCAGCATTTT. It is translated as CASSPRGGRNNQPQHF.

This clone showed up just once. The genes are TRBV11-3 and TRBJ1-5; D not certain. V was pared by 0 bases and J by 7 bases, with 7 bases between. Germline V gives CDR1 SGHNT, CDR2 YENEEA. The CDR3 loop spans 13 amino acids. The DNA for the CDR3 is TGTGCCAGCAGCTTAGAGGAGGGCCAGCCCCAGCATTTT. Translating it yields CASSLEEGQPQHF.

The rearrangement joins TRBV5-1 to TRBJ1-2, with 9 positions matching TRBD1. This CDR3 is 16 amino acids long. Germline assignment: CDR1 SGHRS and CDR2 YFSETQ. Losses at the gene ends were 0 bases for V and 0 bases for J; bases not matched to a gene: 3. CDR3 region: CASSLAGQGSNYGYTF. CDR3 in DNA: TGCGCCAGCAGCTTGGCCGGACAGGGGTCTAACTATGGCTACACCTTC.

The J gene is TRBJ2-7, the V gene TRBV18, with D unresolved. Trimming took 3 bases from V and 2 from J, leaving 8 bases between them. The germline V gene encodes CDR1 KGHSH and CDR2 LQKENI. The CDR3 loop spans 13 amino acids. CDR3 in amino acids: CASSPGNAYEQYF. CDR3 bases: TGTGCCAGCTCACCTGGCAATGCCTACGAGCAGTACTTC.